Following are 24 T cell receptor beta chains from one sample sequenced in a study of blood T cell repertoires in COVID-19. Profiling relied on immunoSEQ multiplex PCR, and the TCRdb table lists in-frame clones only, not all of them. The sample shows approximately 200,000 clones, 75% to 90% of them seen only once. Sequencing was done on a sample of PBMCs or T cells enriched from blood (not recorded which). The receptors come from a young woman in a cohort exposed to, infected with or recovered from COVID-19 (not recorded which).

The CDR3: CASSPVRGSTYEQYF. As DNA, the CDR3 is TGTGCCAGCTCACCAGTCAGAGGCTCGACCTACGAGCAGTACTTC. V usage is TRBV18 and J usage is TRBJ2-7; D gene ambiguous. Germline loops: CDR1 KGHSH, CDR2 LQKENI. The CDR3 length is 15 residues. The V and J ends lost 2 bases and 2 bases respectively, with 13 bases between them.

This rearrangement joins TRBV5-1 to TRBJ2-3, with D uncertain. The V end lost 4 bases, the J end lost 2 bases, and 14 bases lay between the germline ends. Per the germline V gene, CDR1 is SGHRS and CDR2 is YFSETQ. The CDR3 loop spans 15 amino acids. This CDR3 reads CASSQNLPTTDTQYF. The CDR3 DNA reads TGCGCCAGCAGCCAAAATCTACCTACCACAGATACGCAGTATTTT.

The chain combines TRBV11-3 with TRBJ2-5, with D possibly TRBD1 on 8 matching bases. The germline V gene has CDR1 SGHNT and CDR2 YENEEA. Deletions cut 5 bases from V and 2 bases from J, with 15 bases between. The CDR3 has 15 amino acids. The CDR3 nucleotides are TGTGCCAGCAGCCCCGGACAGGGAGGGCAAGAGACCCAGTACTTC. Translated, it gives CASSPGQGGQETQYF.

This chain connects TRBV29-1 to TRBJ2-3, with no clear D. This CDR3 is built from 14 residues. Trimming took 1 base from V and 6 from J, leaving 14 bases between them. Germline V gene sequence: CDR1 SQVTM, CDR2 ANQGSEA. The CDR3 protein is CSVEGAQVIDTQYF. DNA for the CDR3: TGCAGCGTTGAAGGGGCCCAAGTCATCGATACGCAGTATTTT.

The V call is TRBV29-1, the J call TRBJ2-3, with a possible D match to TRBD2 (5 bases). Germline-derived CDR1 and CDR2 are SQVTM and ANQGSEA. There are 12 residues in the CDR3. Trimming left V 8 bases short and J 4 bases short, with 13 bases between. The CDR3: CSFEEGADTQYF. As DNA, the CDR3 is TGCAGCTTCGAAGAGGGAGCAGATACGCAGTATTTT.

CDR3 DNA: TGTGCCAGCAGTTTTGGTATCCGGGGTAATCAGCCCCAGCATTTT. Amino acid sequence: CASSFGIRGNQPQHF. J is TRBJ1-5 and V is TRBV28; no reliable D call. V shed 3 bases and J shed 4 bases, with 13 bases lying between them. This CDR3 has 15 amino acids. The V gene's germline CDR1 is MDHEN and CDR2 SYDVKM.

J is TRBJ1-3 and V is TRBV28; no firm D call. The CDR3 runs to 14 residues. V was pared by 2 bases and J by 4 bases, with 9 bases between. The V gene's germline CDR1 is MDHEN and CDR2 SYDVKM. CDR3 nucleotides: TGTGCCAGCAGTTTAACGGGTACCGGAAACACCATATATTTT. Residues: CASSLTGTGNTIYF.

The chain employs TRBV9 and TRBJ1-2; 8 bases agree with TRBD1. CDR1 SGDLS and CDR2 YYNGEE come from the germline V gene. The ends lost 3 bases at V and 4 bases at J; junction bases unmatched: 5. CDR3 length: 14 amino acids. The chain's CDR3 is CASSARGQVYGYTF. CDR3 DNA: TGTGCCAGCAGCGCAAGGGGACAGGTCTATGGCTACACCTTC.

The chain recombines TRBV7-8 with TRBJ2-1, with TRBD1 identical over 9 bases. CDR1 is SGHVS and CDR2 is FQNEAQ in the germline V gene. This CDR3 is 21 amino acids long. Germline trimming cut 6 bases from V and 5 bases from J; bases unmatched to any gene: 26. The CDR3: CASSFPPGGTGRPYQNNEQFF. The CDR3 DNA reads as TGTGCCAGCAGTTTTCCACCTGGTGGGACAGGGCGCCCCTACCAAAACAATGAGCAGTTCTTC.

V usage is TRBV18 and J usage is TRBJ1-4; D is uncertain. From germline, CDR1 is KGHSH and CDR2 LQKENI. The CDR3 loop spans 17 amino acids. V lost 0 bases and J lost 6, with 17 bases in between. The DNA of the CDR3 is TGTGCCAGCTCACCACCGGGTCCGGCCGCCCGGGATGAAAAACTGTTTTTT. This codes for CASSPPGPAARDEKLFF.

The V and J genes are TRBV20-1 and TRBJ2-1, with 9 bases identical to TRBD2. The germline V gene encodes CDR1 DFQATT and CDR2 SNEGSKA (reference sequence). The CDR3 has 17 residues. The ends lost 3 bases at V and 3 bases at J; junction bases unmatched: 12. This chain's CDR3 is CSASSLAGTEGYNEQFF. The CDR3 coding sequence is TGCAGTGCTAGTAGTCTAGCGGGGACGGAGGGCTACAATGAGCAGTTCTTC.

Concerning this clone: The junction shows a germline mismatch at one end, possibly a read error. The chain uses TRBV28 and TRBJ2-7; TRBD1 is a possible D gene (6 bases). The CDR3 covers 14 residues. Germline values: CDR1 MDHEN, CDR2 SYDVKM. CDR3 in amino acids: CASSFAVSGAARGF. CDR3 DNA sequence: TGTGCCAGCAGTTTCGCGGTCTCAGGGGCGGCGCGTGGCTTC.

J is TRBJ1-2 and V is TRBV11-1, with unresolved D. V shed 5 bases and J shed 7 bases, with 14 bases lying between them. The CDR3 has 13 amino acids. CDR1 is SGHAT and CDR2 is FQDESV in the germline V gene (reference sequence). CDR3 amino acids: CASSPGLRFGYTF. CDR3 bases: TGTGCCAGCAGCCCCGGGTTGAGATTTGGCTACACCTTC. The whole variable domain, remainder taken from reference TRBV11-1 and TRBJ1-2, is EAEVAQSPRYKITEKSQAVAFWCDPISGHATLYWYRQILGQGPELLVQFQDESVVDDSQLPKDRFSAERLKGVDSTLKIQPAELGDSAMYLCASSPGLRFGYTFGSGTRLTVV.

This chain joins TRBV3-1 (or the pseudogene TRBV3-2) and TRBJ2-2; D remains unclear. V was shortened by 4 bases and J by 5 bases, with 5 bases between the two germline ends. From germline, CDR1 is LGHDT and CDR2 YNNKEL (reference sequence). There are 12 residues in the CDR3. The CDR3 loop is CASSLATGELFF. The CDR3 DNA reads TGTGCCAGCAGCCTAGCTACCGGGGAGCTGTTTTTT.

V and J are TRBV9 and TRBJ1-1; 8 bases align to TRBD1. This CDR3 has 17 residues. Germline V gene sequence: CDR1 SGDLS, CDR2 YYNGEE. V shed 4 bases and J 0 bases; nucleotides not matched to a gene: 11. CDR3 sequence reads: CASSLAGQENMNTEAFF. CDR3 sequence (DNA): TGTGCCAGCAGCCTTGCGGGACAGGAGAACATGAACACTGAAGCTTTCTTT.

V gene TRBV6-5 combines with J gene TRBJ2-2; 10 positions agree with TRBD1. The CDR3 has 15 amino acids. V lost 3 bases to trimming and J lost 6 bases; unmatched junction nucleotides: 4. CDR1 is MNHEY, CDR2 SVGAGI, per germline. CDR3 residues: CASSYDRGRAGELFF. In nucleotides, the CDR3 is TGTGCCAGCAGTTATGACAGGGGGCGAGCCGGGGAGCTGTTTTTT.

V is TRBV6-1 and J is TRBJ2-5; a weak D match, TRBD2 (5 bases). Germline lookup yields CDR1 MNHNS and CDR2 SASEGT. V was clipped by 2 bases and J by 4 bases, with 14 bases between them. The CDR3 has 15 residues. Here the CDR3 DNA reads TGTGCCAGCAGTGAACCGGGAACCACCCCAGAGACCCAGTACTTC. It codes for CASSEPGTTPETQYF.

The chain has TRBV10-1 and TRBJ1-1; D might be TRBD1 (6 bases). Germline lookup yields CDR1 WNHNN and CDR2 SYGVQD (reference sequence). Between the trimmed V and J ends, which lost 5 bases and 0 bases, there was a span of 13 bases. There are 15 residues in the CDR3. The chain's CDR3 is CASSPRQDMNTEAFF. The CDR3 DNA is TGCGCCAGCAGTCCGCGACAGGACATGAACACTGAAGCTTTCTTT.

This chain links TRBV9 with TRBJ1-2, with TRBD1 matching over 8 bases. Looked up from germline, CDR1 is SGDLS and CDR2 is YYNGEE. The ends lost 2 bases at V and 8 bases at J; junction bases unmatched: 11. This CDR3 comprises 15 residues. For the CDR3, the DNA is TGTGCCAGCAGCGTGGGAACGAGTGGACAGGGCGGCTACACCTTC. It is translated as CASSVGTSGQGGYTF.

The chain combines TRBV7-9 with TRBJ2-5, with 7 positions matching TRBD2. Germline V gene lookup returns CDR1 SEHNR and CDR2 FQNEAQ (reference sequence). The CDR3 spans 14 residues. V gave up 8 bases and J gave up 3 bases; unmatched junction bases: 9. The CDR3 DNA follows: TGTGCCAGCTCGGGAGGTAGCGGAGAAGAGACCCAGTACTTC. This gives the protein CASSGGSGEETQYF.

This rearrangement joins TRBV9 to TRBJ1-1; D unresolved. The CDR3 is made up of 12 amino acids. Per germline, CDR1 SGDLS and CDR2 YYNGEE. V shed 4 bases and J shed 6 bases, with 10 bases lying between them. The CDR3 bases are TGTGCCAGCAGCTCCCCGGGGTCTGAAGCTTTCTTT. Protein sequence: CASSSPGSEAFF. Complete variable domain (other parts from reference TRBV9 and TRBJ1-1): DSGVTQTPKHLITATGQRVTLRCSPRSGDLSVYWYQQSLDQGLQFLIQYYNGEERAKGNILERFSAQQFPDLHSELNLSSLELGDSALYFCASSSPGSEAFFGQGTRLTVV.

This clone was found once. This chain uses TRBV4-2 with TRBJ2-1; D unclear. Trimming removed 0 bases from V and 8 bases from J, with 5 bases in between. Per the germline V gene, CDR1 is LGHNA and CDR2 is YNFKEQ. The CDR3 loop spans 12 amino acids. CDR3 sequence: CASSQDTYEQFF. The CDR3 DNA reads as TGTGCCAGCAGCCAAGATACATATGAGCAGTTCTTC.

The V and J genes are TRBV28 and TRBJ1-5, with 8 bases matching TRBD1. This CDR3 spans 16 amino acids. Germline V CDR1 and CDR2: MDHEN, SYDVKM. The ends lost 4 bases at V and 1 base at J; junction bases unmatched: 6. CDR3 nucleotides: TGTGCCAGCAGTTCTCCAACAGGGGGGAGCAATCAGCCCCAGCATTTT. Amino acids: CASSSPTGGSNQPQHF.

CDR3 region: CASSPRTGLAFF. The CDR3 DNA reads TGTGCCAGCAGTCCCAGGACAGGGTTAGCTTTCTTT. The chain carries TRBV12-3 or TRBV12-4 and TRBJ1-1, with TRBD1 matching over 8 bases. The V segment lost 5 bases and the J segment 10 bases; nucleotides outside the gene matches: 6. The CDR3 runs to 12 residues.